This TCR beta chain was observed in a study of T cells in Graves' hyperthyroidism and ophthalmopathy. V lost 6 bases and J lost 6, with 27 bases in between. The germline gives CDR1 MGHDK, CDR2 SYGVNS. The CDR3 has 17 amino acids. Amplification of TCR beta CDR3 regions used RNA as the template. An initial round of RT-PCR targeting the TCR CDR3 relied on the HTBI primer set. From the multiplex PCR reads, TCRdb called clonotypes with MiXCR, one entry per CDR3 protein. Seen here are 300,000 to 400,000 distinct CDR3 sequences, 15% to 20% observed once, and the top ten hold about 38%. Used for diagnoses were clinical symptoms, serum thyroxine and TRAb, thyroid ultrasound and orbital computed tomography.

Specimen: blood. The sequence came from a man between 18 and 29 years old with Graves' ophthalmopathy. The chain has TRBV25-1 and TRBJ2-7, with D possibly being TRBD1 or TRBD2 (5 bases each). The CDR3 coding sequence is TGTGCCAGCAGCGGGACGAGCGACTGGTGGGGAATCGGCGAGCAGTACTTC. Its translation is CASSGTSDWWGIGEQYF.